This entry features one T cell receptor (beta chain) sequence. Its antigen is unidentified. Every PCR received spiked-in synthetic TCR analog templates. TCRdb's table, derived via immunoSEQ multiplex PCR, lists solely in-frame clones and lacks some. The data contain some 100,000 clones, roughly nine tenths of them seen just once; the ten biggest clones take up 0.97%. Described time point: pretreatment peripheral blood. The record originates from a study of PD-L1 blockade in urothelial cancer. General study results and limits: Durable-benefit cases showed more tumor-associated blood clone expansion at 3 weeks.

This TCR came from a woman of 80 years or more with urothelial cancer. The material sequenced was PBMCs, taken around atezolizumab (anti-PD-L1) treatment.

CDR3: CASSEADRGRYEQYF. The CDR3 DNA is TGTGCCAGCAGTGAAGCGGACAGGGGTCGCTACGAGCAGTACTTC. The gene calls are TRBV6-1 and TRBJ2-7; TRBD1 agrees at 9 bases. CDR1 and CDR2 (germline): MNHNS, SASEGT. The trim removed 0 bases at V and 3 bases at J, leaving 3 bases unmatched. The CDR3 is 15 amino acids.